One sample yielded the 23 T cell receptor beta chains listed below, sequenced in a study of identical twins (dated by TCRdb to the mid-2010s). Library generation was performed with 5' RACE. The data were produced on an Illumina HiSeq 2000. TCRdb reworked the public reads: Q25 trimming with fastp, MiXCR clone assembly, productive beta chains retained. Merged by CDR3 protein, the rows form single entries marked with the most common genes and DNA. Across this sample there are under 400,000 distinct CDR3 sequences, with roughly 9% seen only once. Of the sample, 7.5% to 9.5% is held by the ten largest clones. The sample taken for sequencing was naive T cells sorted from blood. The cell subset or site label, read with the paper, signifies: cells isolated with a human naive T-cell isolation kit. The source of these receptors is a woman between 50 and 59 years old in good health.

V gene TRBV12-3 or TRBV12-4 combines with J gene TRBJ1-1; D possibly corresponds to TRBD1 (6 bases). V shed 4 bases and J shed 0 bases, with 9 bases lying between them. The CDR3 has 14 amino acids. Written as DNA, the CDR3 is TGTGCCAGCAGTTATACAGGGATGAACACTGAAGCTTTCTTT. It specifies CASSYTGMNTEAFF.

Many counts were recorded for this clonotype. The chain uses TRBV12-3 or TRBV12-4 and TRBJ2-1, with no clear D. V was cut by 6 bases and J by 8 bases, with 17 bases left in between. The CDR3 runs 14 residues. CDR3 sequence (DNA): TGTGCCAGCAGAGGGCCGCCTCCTAAGGATGAGCAGTTCTTC. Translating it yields CASRGPPPKDEQFF.

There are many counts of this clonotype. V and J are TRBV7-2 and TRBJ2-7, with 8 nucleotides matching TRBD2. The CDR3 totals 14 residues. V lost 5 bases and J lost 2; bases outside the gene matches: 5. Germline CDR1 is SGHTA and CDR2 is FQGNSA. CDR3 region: CASSTLAGTYEQYF. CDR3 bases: TGTGCCAGCAGCACCTTAGCGGGGACCTACGAGCAGTACTTC.

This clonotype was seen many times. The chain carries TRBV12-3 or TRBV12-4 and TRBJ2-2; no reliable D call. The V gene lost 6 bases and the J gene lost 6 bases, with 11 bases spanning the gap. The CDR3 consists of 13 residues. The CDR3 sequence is CASRETTPGELFF. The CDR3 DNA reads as TGTGCCAGCAGGGAGACAACCCCCGGGGAGCTGTTTTTT.

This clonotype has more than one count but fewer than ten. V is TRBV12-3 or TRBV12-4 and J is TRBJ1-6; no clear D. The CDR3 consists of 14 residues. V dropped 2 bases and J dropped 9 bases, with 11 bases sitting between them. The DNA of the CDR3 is TGTGCCAGCAGTTTAAGGGAACGGATTTCACCCCTCCACTTT. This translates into CASSLRERISPLHF.

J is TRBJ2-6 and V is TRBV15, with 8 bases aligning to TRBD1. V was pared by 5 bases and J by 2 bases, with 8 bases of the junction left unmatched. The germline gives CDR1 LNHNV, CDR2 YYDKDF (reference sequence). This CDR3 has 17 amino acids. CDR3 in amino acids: CATSGRQGPTGANVLTF. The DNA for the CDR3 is TGTGCCACCAGCGGCAGACAGGGGCCGACTGGGGCCAACGTCCTGACTTTC.

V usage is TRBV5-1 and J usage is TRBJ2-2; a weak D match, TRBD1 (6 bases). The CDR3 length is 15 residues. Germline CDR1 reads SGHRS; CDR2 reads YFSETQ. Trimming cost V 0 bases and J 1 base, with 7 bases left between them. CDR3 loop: CASSLGGQNTGELFF. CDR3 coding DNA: TGCGCCAGCAGCTTGGGGGGACAGAACACCGGGGAGCTGTTTTTT.

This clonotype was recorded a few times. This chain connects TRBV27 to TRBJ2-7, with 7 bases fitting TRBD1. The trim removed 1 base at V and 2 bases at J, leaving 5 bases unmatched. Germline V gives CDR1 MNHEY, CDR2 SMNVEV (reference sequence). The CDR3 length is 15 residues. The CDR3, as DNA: TGTGCCAGCAGTTTATTAGGGGGCGAGACCTACGAGCAGTACTTC. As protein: CASSLLGGETYEQYF.

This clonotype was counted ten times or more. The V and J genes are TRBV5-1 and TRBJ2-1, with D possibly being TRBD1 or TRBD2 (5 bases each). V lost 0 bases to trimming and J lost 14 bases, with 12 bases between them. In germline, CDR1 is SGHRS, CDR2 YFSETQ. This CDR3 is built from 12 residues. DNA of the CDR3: TGCGCCAGCAGCTTGGATGGGACGTCGGAGTTCTTC. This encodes CASSLDGTSEFF.

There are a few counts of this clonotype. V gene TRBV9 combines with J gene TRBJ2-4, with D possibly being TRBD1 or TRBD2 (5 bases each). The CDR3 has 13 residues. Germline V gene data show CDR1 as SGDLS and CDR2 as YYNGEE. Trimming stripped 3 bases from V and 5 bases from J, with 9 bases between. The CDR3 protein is CASSDLGENIQYF. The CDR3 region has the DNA TGTGCCAGCAGCGACTTGGGGGAAAACATTCAGTACTTC.

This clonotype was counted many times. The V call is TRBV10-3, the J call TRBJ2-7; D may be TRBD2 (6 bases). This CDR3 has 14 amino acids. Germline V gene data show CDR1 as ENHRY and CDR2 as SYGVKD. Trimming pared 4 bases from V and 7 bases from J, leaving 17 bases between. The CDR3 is CAISGDFSFEEQYF. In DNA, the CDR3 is TGTGCCATCAGTGGGGACTTTAGCTTCGAGGAGCAGTACTTC.

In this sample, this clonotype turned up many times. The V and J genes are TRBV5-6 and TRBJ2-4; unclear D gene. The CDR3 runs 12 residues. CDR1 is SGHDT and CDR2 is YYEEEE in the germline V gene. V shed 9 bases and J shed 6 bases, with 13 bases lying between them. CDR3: CATSYTGNIQYF. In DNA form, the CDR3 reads TGTGCCACCTCTTATACGGGAAACATTCAGTACTTC.

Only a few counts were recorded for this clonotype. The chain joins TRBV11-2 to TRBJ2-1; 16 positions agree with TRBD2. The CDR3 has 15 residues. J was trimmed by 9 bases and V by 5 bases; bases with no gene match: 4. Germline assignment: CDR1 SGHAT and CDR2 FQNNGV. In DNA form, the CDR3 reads TGTGCCAGCAGCGCCGGGACTAGCGGGAGGGGTGAGCAGTTCTTC. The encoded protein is CASSAGTSGRGEQFF.

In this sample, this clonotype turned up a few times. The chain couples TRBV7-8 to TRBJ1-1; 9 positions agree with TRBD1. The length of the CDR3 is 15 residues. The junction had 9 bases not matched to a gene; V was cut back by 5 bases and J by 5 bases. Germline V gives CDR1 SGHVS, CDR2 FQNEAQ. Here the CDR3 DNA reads TGTGCCAGCAGCCCACTGGGACAGGGAAAAACTGAAGCTTTCTTT. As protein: CASSPLGQGKTEAFF.

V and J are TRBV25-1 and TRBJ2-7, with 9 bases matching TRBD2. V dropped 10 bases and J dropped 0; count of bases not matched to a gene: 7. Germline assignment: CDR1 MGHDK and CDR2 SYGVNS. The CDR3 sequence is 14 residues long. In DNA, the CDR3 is TGTGCCACCAGCTATAGCGGGAGCTCCTACGAGCAGTACTTC. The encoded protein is CATSYSGSSYEQYF.

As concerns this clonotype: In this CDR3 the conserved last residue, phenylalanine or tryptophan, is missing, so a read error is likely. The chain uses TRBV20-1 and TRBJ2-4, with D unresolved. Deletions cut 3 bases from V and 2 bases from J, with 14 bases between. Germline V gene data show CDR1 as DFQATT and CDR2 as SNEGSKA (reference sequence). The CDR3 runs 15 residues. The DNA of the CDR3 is TGCAGTGCTAGGTCTAGTTCCCTTACCAAAAACATTCAGTACTAC. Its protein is CSARSSSLTKNIQYY.

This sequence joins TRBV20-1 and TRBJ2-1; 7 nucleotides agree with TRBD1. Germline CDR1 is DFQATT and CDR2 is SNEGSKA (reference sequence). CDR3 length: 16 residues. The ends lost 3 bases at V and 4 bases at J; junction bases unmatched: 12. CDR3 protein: CSASPPGQLLYNEQFF. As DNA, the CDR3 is TGCAGTGCTAGCCCCCCGGGACAGCTTCTATACAATGAGCAGTTCTTC.

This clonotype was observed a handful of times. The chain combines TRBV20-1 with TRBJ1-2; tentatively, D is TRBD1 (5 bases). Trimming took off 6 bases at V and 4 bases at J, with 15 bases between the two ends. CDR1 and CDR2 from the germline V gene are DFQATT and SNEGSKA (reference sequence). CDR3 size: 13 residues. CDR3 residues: CSALLGGGYGYTF. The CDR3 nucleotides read TGCAGTGCCCTCTTGGGGGGGGGCTATGGCTACACCTTC.

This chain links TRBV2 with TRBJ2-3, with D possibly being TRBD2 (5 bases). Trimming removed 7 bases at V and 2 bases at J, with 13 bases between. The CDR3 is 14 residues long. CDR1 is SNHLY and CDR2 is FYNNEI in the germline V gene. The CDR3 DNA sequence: TGTGCCAGCATTCGAGCGGAGTTCACAGATACGCAGTATTTT. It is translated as CASIRAEFTDTQYF.

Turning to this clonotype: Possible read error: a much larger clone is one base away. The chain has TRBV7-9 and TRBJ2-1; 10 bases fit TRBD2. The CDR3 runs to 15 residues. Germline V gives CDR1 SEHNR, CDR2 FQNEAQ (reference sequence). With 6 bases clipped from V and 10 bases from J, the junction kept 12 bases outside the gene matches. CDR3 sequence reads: CASSLRTSGKHEQFF. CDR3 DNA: TGTGCCAGCAGTCTAAGAACTAGCGGGAAACACGAGCAGTTCTTC.

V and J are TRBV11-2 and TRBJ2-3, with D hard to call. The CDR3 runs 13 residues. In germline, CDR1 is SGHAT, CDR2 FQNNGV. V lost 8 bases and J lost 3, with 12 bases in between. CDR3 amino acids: CASGYDHTDTQYF. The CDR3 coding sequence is TGTGCCAGCGGATACGACCATACAGATACGCAGTATTTT.

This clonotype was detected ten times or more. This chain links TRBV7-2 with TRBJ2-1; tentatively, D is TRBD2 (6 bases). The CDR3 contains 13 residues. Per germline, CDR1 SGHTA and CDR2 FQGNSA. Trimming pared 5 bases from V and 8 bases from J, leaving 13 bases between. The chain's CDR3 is CASSTGEGYEQFF. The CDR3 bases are TGTGCCAGCAGCACGGGAGAAGGATATGAGCAGTTCTTC.

DNA for the CDR3: TGTGCCACCAGCAACCGACTTGATTATGGCTACACCTTC. It yields the protein CATSNRLDYGYTF. This chain joins TRBV15 and TRBJ1-2; D remains unclear. The CDR3 covers 13 residues. Germline V gene sequence: CDR1 LNHNV, CDR2 YYDKDF (reference sequence). Trimming shortened V by 4 bases and J by 5 bases, and 11 bases separated the two germline ends.